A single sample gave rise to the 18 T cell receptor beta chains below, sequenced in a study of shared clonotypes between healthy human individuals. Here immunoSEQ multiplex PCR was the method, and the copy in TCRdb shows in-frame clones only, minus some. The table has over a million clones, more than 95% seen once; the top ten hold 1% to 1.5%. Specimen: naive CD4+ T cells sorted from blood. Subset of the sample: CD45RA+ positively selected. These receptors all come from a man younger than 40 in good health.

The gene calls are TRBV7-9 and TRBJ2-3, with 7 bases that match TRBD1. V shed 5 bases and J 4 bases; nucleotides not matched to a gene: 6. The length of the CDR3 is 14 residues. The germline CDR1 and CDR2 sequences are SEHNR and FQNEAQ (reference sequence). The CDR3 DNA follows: TGTGCCAGCAGCCAGACAGGGAACCCAGATACGCAGTATTTT. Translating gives CASSQTGNPDTQYF.

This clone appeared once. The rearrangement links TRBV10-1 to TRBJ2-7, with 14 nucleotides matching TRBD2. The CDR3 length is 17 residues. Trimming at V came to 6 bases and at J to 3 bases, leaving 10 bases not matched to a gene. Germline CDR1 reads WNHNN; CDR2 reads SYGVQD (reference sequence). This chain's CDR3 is CASSPGLAGDSGYEQYF. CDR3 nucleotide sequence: TGCGCCAGCAGCCCGGGACTAGCGGGAGATTCCGGCTACGAGCAGTACTTC.

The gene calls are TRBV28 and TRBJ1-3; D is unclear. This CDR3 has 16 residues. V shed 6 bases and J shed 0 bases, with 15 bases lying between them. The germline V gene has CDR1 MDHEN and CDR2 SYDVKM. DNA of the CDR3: TGTGCCAGCAGCTCCCTCCCTCCGAGCTCTGGAAACACCATATATTTT. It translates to CASSSLPPSSGNTIYF.

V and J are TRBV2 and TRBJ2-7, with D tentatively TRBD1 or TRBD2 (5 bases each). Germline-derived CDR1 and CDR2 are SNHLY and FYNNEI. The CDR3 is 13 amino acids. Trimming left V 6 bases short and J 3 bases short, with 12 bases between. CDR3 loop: CASRGDGYYEQYF. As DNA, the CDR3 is TGTGCCAGCAGGGGGGACGGCTACTACGAGCAGTACTTC.

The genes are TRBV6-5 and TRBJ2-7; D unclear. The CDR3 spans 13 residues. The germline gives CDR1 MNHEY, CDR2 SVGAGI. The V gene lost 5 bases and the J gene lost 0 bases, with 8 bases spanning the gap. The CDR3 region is CASSPLSSYEQYF. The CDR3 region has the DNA TGTGCCAGCAGTCCCCTGAGCTCCTACGAGCAGTACTTC.

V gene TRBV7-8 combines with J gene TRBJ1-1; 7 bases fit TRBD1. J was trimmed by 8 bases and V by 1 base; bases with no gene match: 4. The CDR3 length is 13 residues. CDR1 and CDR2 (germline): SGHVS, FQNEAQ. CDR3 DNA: TGTGCCAGCAGCTTAGTATGGGGACAGGAAGCTTTCTTT. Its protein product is CASSLVWGQEAFF.

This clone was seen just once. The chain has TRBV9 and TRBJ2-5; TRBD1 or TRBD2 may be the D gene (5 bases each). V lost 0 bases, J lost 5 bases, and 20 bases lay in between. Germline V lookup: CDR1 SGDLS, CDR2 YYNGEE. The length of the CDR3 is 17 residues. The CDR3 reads CASSVGGAGTSLETQYF. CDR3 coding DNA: TGTGCCAGCAGCGTAGGAGGGGCCGGTACGTCTCTGGAGACCCAGTACTTC.

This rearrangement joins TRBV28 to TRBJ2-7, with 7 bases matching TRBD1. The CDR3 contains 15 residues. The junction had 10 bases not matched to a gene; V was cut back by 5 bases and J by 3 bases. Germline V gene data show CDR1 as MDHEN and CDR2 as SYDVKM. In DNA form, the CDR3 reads TGTGCCAGCAGTGAAGACAGGGTCCGTCTCTACGAGCAGTACTTC. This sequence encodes CASSEDRVRLYEQYF. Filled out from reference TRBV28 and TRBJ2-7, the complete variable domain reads DVKVTQSSRYLVKRTGEKVFLECVQDMDHENMFWYRQDPGLGLRLIYFSYDVKMKEKGDIPEGYSVSREKKERFSLILESASTNQTSMYLCASSEDRVRLYEQYFGPGTRLTVT.

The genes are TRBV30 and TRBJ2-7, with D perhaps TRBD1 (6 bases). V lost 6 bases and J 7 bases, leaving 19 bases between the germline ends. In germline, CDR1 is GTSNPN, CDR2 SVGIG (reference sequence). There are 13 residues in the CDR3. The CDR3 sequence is CACSINRVGEQYF. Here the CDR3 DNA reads TGTGCCTGTTCCATTAACAGGGTGGGTGAGCAGTACTTC.

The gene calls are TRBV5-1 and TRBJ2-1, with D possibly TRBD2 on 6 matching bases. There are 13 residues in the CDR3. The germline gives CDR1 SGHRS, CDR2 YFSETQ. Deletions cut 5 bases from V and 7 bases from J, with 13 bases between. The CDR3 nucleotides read TGCGCCAGCAGTATAAGCGGGTTAAATGAGCAGTTCTTC. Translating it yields CASSISGLNEQFF.

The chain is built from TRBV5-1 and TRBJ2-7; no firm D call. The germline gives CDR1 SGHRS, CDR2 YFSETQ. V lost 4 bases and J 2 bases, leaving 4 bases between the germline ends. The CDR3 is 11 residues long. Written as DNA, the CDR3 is TGCGCCAGCAGCCTACCCTACGAGCAGTACTTC. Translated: CASSLPYEQYF.

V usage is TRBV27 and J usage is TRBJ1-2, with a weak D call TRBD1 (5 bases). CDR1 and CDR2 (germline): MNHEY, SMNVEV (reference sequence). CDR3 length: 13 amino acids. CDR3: CACGHAGVYGYTF. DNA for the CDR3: TGTGCGTGCGGACATGCAGGAGTCTATGGCTACACCTTC.

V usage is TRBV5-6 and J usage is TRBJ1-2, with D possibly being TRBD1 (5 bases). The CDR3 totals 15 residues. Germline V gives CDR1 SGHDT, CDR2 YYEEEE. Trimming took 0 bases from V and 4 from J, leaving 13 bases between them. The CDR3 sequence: CASSLAGRAVYGYTF. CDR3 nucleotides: TGTGCCAGCAGCTTGGCTGGCAGGGCGGTCTATGGCTACACCTTC.

For the CDR3, the DNA is TGTGCCATCAGGGGGGACAGGGCCTTCCAAGAGACCCAGTACTTC. Its protein is CAIRGDRAFQETQYF. The chain has TRBV10-3 and TRBJ2-5; the match to TRBD1 covers 9 bases. From germline, CDR1 is ENHRY and CDR2 SYGVKD. Trimming took 6 bases from V and 1 from J; bases not matched to a gene: 6. CDR3 length: 15 residues.

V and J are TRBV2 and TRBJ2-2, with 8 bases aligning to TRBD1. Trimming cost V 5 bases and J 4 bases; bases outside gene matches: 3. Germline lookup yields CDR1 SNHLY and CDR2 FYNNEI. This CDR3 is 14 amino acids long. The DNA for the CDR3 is TGTGCCAGCAGTCCCAGGGGGCCCACCGGGGAGCTGTTTTTT. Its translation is CASSPRGPTGELFF. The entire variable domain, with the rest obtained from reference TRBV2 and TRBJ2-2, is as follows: EPEVTQTPSHQVTQMGQEVILRCVPISNHLYFYWYRQILGQKVEFLVSFYNNEISEKSEIFDDQFSVERPDGSNFTLKIRSTKLEDSAMYFCASSPRGPTGELFFGEGSRLTVL.

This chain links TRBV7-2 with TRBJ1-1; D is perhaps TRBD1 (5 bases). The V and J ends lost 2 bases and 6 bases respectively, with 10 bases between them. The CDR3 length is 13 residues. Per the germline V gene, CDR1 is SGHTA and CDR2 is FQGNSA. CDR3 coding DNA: TGTGCCAGCAGCTTACGCGTCAGGGCTGAAGCTTTCTTT. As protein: CASSLRVRAEAFF.

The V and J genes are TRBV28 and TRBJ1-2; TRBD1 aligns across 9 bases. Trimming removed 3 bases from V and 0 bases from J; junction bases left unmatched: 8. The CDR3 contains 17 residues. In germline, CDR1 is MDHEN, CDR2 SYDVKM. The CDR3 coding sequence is TGTGCCAGCAGTTTTCCCTCGGGACAGGGAACTAACTATGGCTACACCTTC. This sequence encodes CASSFPSGQGTNYGYTF.

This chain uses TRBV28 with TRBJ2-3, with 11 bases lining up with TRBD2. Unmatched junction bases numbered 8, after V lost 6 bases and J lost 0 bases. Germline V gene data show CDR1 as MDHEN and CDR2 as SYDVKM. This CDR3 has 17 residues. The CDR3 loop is CASSTAGTSGSTDTQYF. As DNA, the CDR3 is TGTGCCAGCAGCACCGCTGGGACTAGCGGCAGCACAGATACGCAGTATTTT.